This T cell receptor beta chain was identified in a study of blood T cell repertoires in COVID-19. Study details: Samples of COVID-19 (acute and convalescent) were obtained from the United States, Italy and Spain. PBMCs, B-cell-depleted T cells, or T cells were the source of the cDNA or gDNA that made up the material.

Per the study methods: Reference gene primer amplification yielded estimated nucleated cell counts. Some clones are missing from TCRdb's copy, which holds only in-frame ones; the method was immunoSEQ multiplex PCR. That table supplies the V and J calls and clone size; D and trimming were determined from the DNA. The sample contains some 120,000 clones, over 85% of which appear only once. Trimming removed 3 bases from V and 2 bases from J; junction bases left unmatched: 4. CDR1 is GTSNPN, CDR2 SVGIG, per germline (reference sequence). CDR3 length: 15 residues. This sequence originates from a man in his forties or fifties with active COVID-19. V usage is TRBV30 and J usage is TRBJ2-3; 11 bases align to TRBD2. The sequencing sample was made of peripheral blood. CDR3 coding DNA: TGTGCCTGGAGCGAACTAGCGGGGGCCACAGATACGCAGTATTTT. Translated: CAWSELAGATDTQYF.